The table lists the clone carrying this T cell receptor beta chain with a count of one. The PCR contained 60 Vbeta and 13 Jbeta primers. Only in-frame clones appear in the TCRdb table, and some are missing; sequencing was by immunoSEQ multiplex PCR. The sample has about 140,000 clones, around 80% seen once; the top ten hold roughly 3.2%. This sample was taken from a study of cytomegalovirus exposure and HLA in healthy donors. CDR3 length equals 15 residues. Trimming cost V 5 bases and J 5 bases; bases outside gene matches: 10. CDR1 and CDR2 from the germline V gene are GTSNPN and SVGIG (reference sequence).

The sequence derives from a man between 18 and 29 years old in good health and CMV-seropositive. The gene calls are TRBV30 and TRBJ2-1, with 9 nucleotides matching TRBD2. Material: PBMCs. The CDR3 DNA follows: TGTGCCTGGGGGACCTTAGCGGGAGTACACAATGAGCAGTTCTTC. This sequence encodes CAWGTLAGVHNEQFF.